This entry lists 27 T cell receptor beta chains sequenced from one sample in a study of T cells after yellow fever vaccination. TCRdb itself ran the 5' RACE reads through MiXCR, one entry per CDR3 protein. The sample lists under 600,000 distinct CDR3 sequences, roughly 13% occurring once. The material was PBMCs, obtained on the day of the yellow fever booster vaccination. These receptor sequences come from a man aged 25 to 45 who received the YFV17D yellow fever vaccine.

This clonotype occurred a few times. The chain has TRBV28 and TRBJ2-1; D may be TRBD1 (6 bases). Germline V gene lookup returns CDR1 MDHEN and CDR2 SYDVKM. V gave up 5 bases and J gave up 7 bases, with 18 bases separating them. There are 15 residues in the CDR3. The chain's CDR3 is CASSATGSKWNEQFF. The CDR3 DNA reads TGTGCCAGCAGTGCAACAGGGAGTAAGTGGAATGAGCAGTTCTTC. Complete variable domain (other parts from reference TRBV28 and TRBJ2-1): DVKVTQSSRYLVKRTGEKVFLECVQDMDHENMFWYRQDPGLGLRLIYFSYDVKMKEKGDIPEGYSVSREKKERFSLILESASTNQTSMYLCASSATGSKWNEQFFGPGTRLTVL.

This clonotype was picked up a small number of times. This rearrangement joins TRBV7-9 to TRBJ1-2; 8 nucleotides align to TRBD1. The CDR3 extends over 14 amino acids. Trimming cost V 2 bases and J 6 bases; bases outside gene matches: 5. Germline V gene data show CDR1 as SEHNR and CDR2 as FQNEAQ (reference sequence). The CDR3 here is CASSLIGQGDGYTF. The CDR3, as DNA: TGTGCCAGCAGCTTAATCGGACAGGGCGATGGCTACACCTTC. Supplemented by reference TRBV7-9 and TRBJ1-2, the full variable domain reads DTGVSQNPRHKITKRGQNVTFRCDPISEHNRLYWYRQTLGQGPEFLTYFQNEAQLEKSRLLSDRFSAERPKGSFSTLEIQRTEQGDSAMYLCASSLIGQGDGYTFGSGTRLTVV.

The sample holds many counts of this clonotype. The chain has TRBV19 and TRBJ1-1, with D possibly being TRBD1 (6 bases). Germline loops: CDR1 LNHDA, CDR2 SQIVND (reference sequence). The CDR3 loop spans 15 amino acids. Trimming took 4 bases from V and 3 from J, leaving 15 bases between them. The CDR3 sequence: CASSRKDRPDTEAFF. The DNA for the CDR3 is TGTGCCAGTAGTAGGAAAGACAGGCCGGACACTGAAGCTTTCTTT.

This clonotype was observed a handful of times. The V call is TRBV6-2 or TRBV6-3, the J call TRBJ2-1; D is ambiguous. This CDR3 is 10 amino acids long. In germline, CDR1 is MNHEY, CDR2 SVGEGT. The germline V and J ends were trimmed by 9 bases and 9 bases, with 9 bases remaining between them. This chain's CDR3 is CASGWGEQFF. The CDR3 region has the DNA TGTGCCAGTGGCTGGGGTGAGCAGTTCTTC.

The chain recombines TRBV7-2 with TRBJ2-7; 12 bases are a match to TRBD2. The CDR3 has 18 amino acids. Unmatched junction bases numbered 7, after V lost 0 bases and J lost 1 base. Germline CDR1 and CDR2: SGHTA and FQGNSA. The CDR3 nucleotides are TGTGCCAGCAGCTTAGCTAGGGGAGGACTAGCGGGGTCCTACGAGCAGTACTTC. Translating it yields CASSLARGGLAGSYEQYF.

This clonotype came up a few times. The CDR3 here is CASSQRGLAGGPSQGEQYF. The CDR3 nucleotides are TGTGCCAGCAGCCAACGCGGACTAGCGGGAGGGCCATCCCAGGGAGAGCAGTACTTC. The chain couples TRBV3-1 to TRBJ2-7; 15 nucleotides match TRBD2. The trim removed 2 bases at V and 7 bases at J, leaving 15 bases unmatched. The germline CDR1 and CDR2 sequences are LGHDT and YNNKEL (reference sequence). The CDR3 covers 19 residues.

This chain connects TRBV7-2 to TRBJ1-1; D uncertain. Trimming cost V 1 base and J 0 bases, with 6 bases left between them. The CDR3 extends over 14 amino acids. CDR1 and CDR2 from the germline V gene are SGHTA and FQGNSA. CDR3 coding DNA: TGTGCCAGCAGCTTAGTTCTGATGAACACTGAAGCTTTCTTT. This translates into CASSLVLMNTEAFF.

This clonotype has just a few counts. J is TRBJ1-6 and V is TRBV7-2, with D uncertain. Germline values: CDR1 SGHTA, CDR2 FQGNSA. Deletions cut 1 base from V and 13 bases from J, with 11 bases between. The CDR3 has 13 residues. The CDR3 spells CASSLDQVSPLHF. Written as DNA, the CDR3 is TGTGCCAGCAGCTTAGACCAGGTTTCGCCCCTCCACTTT.

In nucleotides, the CDR3 is TGTGCCAGCAGTGGACTAGCTGCAGAGACCCAGTACTTC. Translating it yields CASSGLAAETQYF. The chain recombines TRBV12-3 or TRBV12-4 with TRBJ2-5, with 8 bases fitting TRBD2. The CDR3 consists of 13 residues. V gave up 5 bases and J gave up 4 bases; unmatched junction bases: 3.

This clonotype was seen repeatedly, ten times or more. The chain joins TRBV5-3 to TRBJ2-2; TRBD2 agrees at 9 bases. TRBV5-3 is sorted into the ORF group, with uncertain function. This CDR3 is built from 20 residues. The V and J ends lost 5 bases and 0 bases, in that order; junction bases with no gene match: 17. CDR3 amino acids: CARRPSVAGDPPSNTGELFF. DNA for the CDR3: TGTGCCAGAAGGCCGTCGGTAGCGGGGGATCCCCCTTCGAACACCGGGGAGCTGTTTTTT.

The chain employs TRBV10-2 and TRBJ2-1; TRBD2 aligns across 10 bases. The germline V gene has CDR1 WSHSY and CDR2 SAAADI. V was pared by 4 bases and J by 9 bases, with 3 bases of the junction left unmatched. CDR3 length equals 13 residues. The CDR3, as DNA: TGCGCCAGCAGTGTAGCGGGAGGTATTGAGCAGTTCTTC. Its protein product is CASSVAGGIEQFF.

This clonotype was observed a handful of times. J is TRBJ2-2 and V is TRBV6-5, with TRBD1 identical over 9 bases. The CDR3 length is 16 residues. J lost 1 base, V lost 4 bases, and 4 bases had no gene match. Per germline, CDR1 MNHEY and CDR2 SVGAGI. The CDR3 region is CASSLQGARNTGELFF. CDR3 nucleotide sequence: TGTGCCAGCAGTTTACAGGGGGCGCGGAACACCGGGGAGCTGTTTTTT.

The chain carries TRBV5-4 and TRBJ2-6; no firm D call. The CDR3 loop spans 16 amino acids. The germline V and J ends were trimmed by 5 bases and 1 base, with 13 bases remaining between them. The germline CDR1 and CDR2 sequences are SGHNT and YYREEE (reference sequence). This CDR3 reads CASRVLSASGANVLTF. CDR3 DNA sequence: TGTGCCAGCAGGGTACTGTCTGCGTCTGGGGCCAACGTCCTGACTTTC.

The chain has TRBV12-3 or TRBV12-4 and TRBJ2-2, with 11 bases identical to TRBD2. The V gene end was trimmed by 10 bases and the J gene end by 3 bases; junction bases not matched to a gene: 13. CDR3 length: 17 amino acids. The CDR3 bases are TGTGCCATCAGCACCACCGGGACTAGCGGAGACACCGGGGAGCTGTTTTTT. It is translated as CAISTTGTSGDTGELFF.

The sample holds a few counts of this clonotype. The chain is built from TRBV5-1 and TRBJ2-3; the match to TRBD2 covers 11 bases. V lost 3 bases, J lost 4 bases, and 7 bases stayed unmatched. Germline CDR1 and CDR2: SGHRS and YFSETQ. The CDR3 is 16 residues long. The DNA of the CDR3 is TGCGCCAGCAGCTCCTCCGGGACTAGCGGCTCAGATACGCAGTATTTT. This encodes CASSSSGTSGSDTQYF.

The CDR3 sequence: CASSLLMGTQDTQYF. CDR3 nucleotide sequence: TGTGCCAGCAGCTTATTGATGGGGACACAAGATACGCAGTATTTT. V gene TRBV7-9 combines with J gene TRBJ2-3; a possible D gene is TRBD1 (6 bases). This CDR3 is built from 15 residues. Germline V gene lookup returns CDR1 SEHNR and CDR2 FQNEAQ (reference sequence). V lost 2 bases and J lost 5, with 14 bases in between.

The chain recombines TRBV6-2 or TRBV6-3 with TRBJ2-1, with TRBD2 identical over 11 bases. V was clipped by 6 bases and J by 7 bases; unmatched bases: 11. Germline V gene data show CDR1 as MNHEY and CDR2 as SVGEGT. The CDR3 extends over 16 amino acids. In DNA, the CDR3 is TGTGCCAGCAGCTATCAAGGACTAGCGGGTCAGAATGAGCAGTTCTTC. It yields the protein CASSYQGLAGQNEQFF.

This clonotype was seen a few times. This sequence joins TRBV18 and TRBJ1-5; 7 bases fit TRBD1. Germline assignment: CDR1 KGHSH and CDR2 LQKENI. The CDR3 is 14 amino acids. The V gene end was trimmed by 3 bases and the J gene end by 8 bases; junction bases not matched to a gene: 7. The CDR3, as DNA: TGTGCCAGCTCACCCAGGGGGGCGAGGGAGCCCCAGCATTTT. It specifies CASSPRGAREPQHF.

V and J are TRBV5-4 and TRBJ1-4; 9 bases agree with TRBD1. Germline CDR1 is SGHNT and CDR2 is YYREEE (reference sequence). V lost 4 bases, J lost 5 bases, and 6 bases stayed unmatched. This CDR3 comprises 15 residues. The CDR3 sequence is CASSVSGTGNEKLFF. As DNA, the CDR3 is TGTGCCAGCAGCGTCTCCGGGACAGGGAATGAAAAACTGTTTTTT.

This sequence joins TRBV6-5 and TRBJ2-7, with 12 bases fitting TRBD2. Germline CDR1 MNHEY, CDR2 SVGAGI. The V gene end was trimmed by 2 bases and the J gene end by 1 base; junction bases not matched to a gene: 3. This CDR3 spans 16 amino acids. CDR3 amino acids: CASSYMTSGRSYEQYF. DNA for the CDR3: TGTGCCAGCAGTTACATGACTAGCGGGAGATCCTACGAGCAGTACTTC.

The V and J genes are TRBV11-2 and TRBJ2-6; D call uncertain. This CDR3 contains 18 residues. Germline CDR1 and CDR2: SGHAT and FQNNGV. V dropped 3 bases and J dropped 2 bases, with 17 bases sitting between them. The CDR3 bases are TGTGCCAGCAGCTTTCGCCCCACTTCGGTAACTGGGGCCAACGTCCTGACTTTC. Its protein product is CASSFRPTSVTGANVLTF.

The V and J genes are TRBV3-1 and TRBJ2-3; TRBD2 agrees at 9 bases. The V and J ends lost 4 bases and 3 bases, in that order; junction bases with no gene match: 8. The CDR3 covers 16 residues. CDR1 is LGHDT, CDR2 YNNKEL, per germline (reference sequence). The CDR3: CASSPISGSGTDTQYF. For the CDR3, the DNA is TGTGCCAGCAGCCCTATTAGCGGGAGTGGGACAGATACGCAGTATTTT.

This clonotype was recorded a few times. The rearrangement uses TRBV5-1 and TRBJ2-5, with D tentatively TRBD1 (5 bases). This CDR3 is 13 amino acids long. The V and J ends lost 7 bases and 5 bases respectively, with 15 bases between them. Germline V gives CDR1 SGHRS, CDR2 YFSETQ. CDR3 sequence: CASRASGMETQYF. The CDR3 DNA sequence: TGCGCCAGCCGAGCCTCAGGGATGGAGACCCAGTACTTC.

The rearrangement uses TRBV3-1 and TRBJ2-7, with 10 bases identical to TRBD2. J was trimmed by 0 bases and V by 1 base; bases with no gene match: 3. The germline V gene has CDR1 LGHDT and CDR2 YNNKEL (reference sequence). The CDR3 covers 16 residues. This CDR3 is CASSQALAGDSYEQYF. CDR3 sequence (DNA): TGTGCCAGCAGCCAAGCCCTAGCGGGGGACTCCTACGAGCAGTACTTC.

This clonotype was counted between two and nine times. V usage is TRBV6-2 or TRBV6-3 and J usage is TRBJ2-5, with 13 bases aligning to TRBD2. The V gene end was trimmed by 5 bases and the J gene end by 6 bases; junction bases not matched to a gene: 9. This CDR3 contains 16 residues. The germline V gene encodes CDR1 MNHEY and CDR2 SVGEGT. The CDR3 sequence is CASSQDQTSGRQTQYF. CDR3 in DNA: TGTGCCAGCAGTCAGGACCAGACTAGCGGGAGGCAGACCCAGTACTTC.

In this sample, this clonotype turned up a few times. CDR3 DNA sequence: TGTGCCAGCAGCACAAGAAGGACAGATACGCAGTATTTT. It codes for CASSTRRTDTQYF. The chain employs TRBV6-2 or TRBV6-3 and TRBJ2-3, with D unresolved. This CDR3 contains 13 residues. The germline CDR1 and CDR2 sequences are MNHEY and SVGEGT. V was shortened by 6 bases and J by 3 bases, with 10 bases between the two germline ends.

Only a few counts were recorded for this clonotype. V usage is TRBV12-3 or TRBV12-4 and J usage is TRBJ1-4, with TRBD1 matching 11 bases. CDR3 length equals 13 residues. V shed 5 bases and J 10 bases; nucleotides not matched to a gene: 3. The CDR3 DNA reads as TGTGCCAGCAGTCCGGGACAGGGGGGAAAACTGTTTTTT. Translated: CASSPGQGGKLFF.